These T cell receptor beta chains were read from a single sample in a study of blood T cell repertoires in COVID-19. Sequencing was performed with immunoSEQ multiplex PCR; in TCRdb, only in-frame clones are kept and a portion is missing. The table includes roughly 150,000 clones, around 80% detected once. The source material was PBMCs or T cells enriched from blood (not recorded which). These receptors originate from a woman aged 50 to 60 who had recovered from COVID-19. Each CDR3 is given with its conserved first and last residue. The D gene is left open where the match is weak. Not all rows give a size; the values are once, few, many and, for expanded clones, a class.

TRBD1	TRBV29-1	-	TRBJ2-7	TGCAGCGTTGACAAGCTAATGAGGGGGACAGGGGGCTTTGAGCAGTACTTC	CSVDKLMRGTGGFEQYF
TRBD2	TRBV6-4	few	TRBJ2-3	TGTGCCAGCAGTGCGGGGGGTAGCACAGATACGCAGTATTTT	CASSAGGSTDTQYF
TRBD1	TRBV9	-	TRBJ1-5	TGTGCCAGCAGCGTTGGACAGGGCAATCAGCCCCAGCATTTT	CASSVGQGNQPQHF
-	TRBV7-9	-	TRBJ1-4	TGTGCCAGCAGGAACAGAAATGAAAAACTGTTTTTT	CASRNRNEKLFF
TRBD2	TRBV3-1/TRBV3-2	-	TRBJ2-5	TGTGCCAGCAGCCACCTAGCGGGGGGGCCTGAGACCCAGTACTTC	CASSHLAGGPETQYF
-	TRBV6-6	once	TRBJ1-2	TGTGCCAGCAGTTACTCTCTGGAGTCTAACTATGGCTACACCTTC	CASSYSLESNYGYTF
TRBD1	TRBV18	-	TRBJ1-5	TGTGCCAGCTCCGGGACAGATAATCAGCCCCAGCATTTT	CASSGTDNQPQHF
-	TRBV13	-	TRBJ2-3	TGTGCCAGCAGCTTACCTCTCGTAGTTACGCAGTATTTT	CASSLPLVVTQYF
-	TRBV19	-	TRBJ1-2	TGTGCCAGTCTTGGGAACAGGGCTACTAACTATGGCTACACCTTC	CASLGNRATNYGYTF
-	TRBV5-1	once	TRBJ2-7	TGCGCCAGCAGCTTGCGGCCCGACAGTTTAGGCTCCTACGAGCAGTACTTC	CASSLRPDSLGSYEQYF
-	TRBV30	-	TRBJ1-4	TGTGCCTGGACCCCCCCGCCGGGCCCGGGGGATGAAAAACTGTTTTTT	CAWTPPPGPGDEKLFF
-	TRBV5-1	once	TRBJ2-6	TGCGCCAGCAGCCCGGATCAGGGGATCAGTTCTGGGGCCAACGTCCTGACTTTC	CASSPDQGISSGANVLTF
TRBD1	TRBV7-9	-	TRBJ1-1	TGTGCCAGCAGCTTATTAGGGGGCAGGGCGAGGGCTGAAGCTTTCTTT	CASSLLGGRARAEAFF
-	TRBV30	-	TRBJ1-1	TGTGCCTATAGACAGGTAAACACTGAAGCTTTCTTT	CAYRQVNTEAFF
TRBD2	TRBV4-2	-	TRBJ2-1	TGTGCCAGCGGCCCAACGGGAGGGGCGTGGGTCAATGAGCAGTTCTTC	CASGPTGGAWVNEQFF
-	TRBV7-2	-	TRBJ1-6	TGTGCCAGCAGCCCAAGTGGGCGCGGGGCTAGCTCCTATAATTCACCCCTCCACTTT	CASSPSGRGASSYNSPLHF
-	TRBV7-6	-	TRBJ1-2	TGTGCCAGCAGCCAGAACAGAGCTAACTATGGCTACACCTTC	CASSQNRANYGYTF
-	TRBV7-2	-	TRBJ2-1	TGTGCCAGCAGCCCCTTGGGAGGGGGGGATATACGGCAGTTCTTC	CASSPLGGGDIRQFF
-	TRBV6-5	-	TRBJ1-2	TGTGCCAGCAGCCTAACCGACAGGCGTCTTGGTGGCTACACCTTC	CASSLTDRRLGGYTF
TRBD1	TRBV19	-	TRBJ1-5	TGTGCCAGTAGTATACCAGGGGGCGGCAATCAGCCCCAGCATTTT	CASSIPGGGNQPQHF
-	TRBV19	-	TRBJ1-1	TGTGCCAGTAGTATAGACCGAAGCGGTTTGAACACTGAAGCTTTCTTT	CASSIDRSGLNTEAFF
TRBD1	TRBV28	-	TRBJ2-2	TGTGCCAGCAGTTCCGGACAGGGGGCGCGCACCGGGGAGCTGTTTTTT	CASSSGQGARTGELFF
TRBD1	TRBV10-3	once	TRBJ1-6	TGTGCCATCAGTCTCAGGGGGAGAGATTCACCCCTCCACTTT	CAISLRGRDSPLHF